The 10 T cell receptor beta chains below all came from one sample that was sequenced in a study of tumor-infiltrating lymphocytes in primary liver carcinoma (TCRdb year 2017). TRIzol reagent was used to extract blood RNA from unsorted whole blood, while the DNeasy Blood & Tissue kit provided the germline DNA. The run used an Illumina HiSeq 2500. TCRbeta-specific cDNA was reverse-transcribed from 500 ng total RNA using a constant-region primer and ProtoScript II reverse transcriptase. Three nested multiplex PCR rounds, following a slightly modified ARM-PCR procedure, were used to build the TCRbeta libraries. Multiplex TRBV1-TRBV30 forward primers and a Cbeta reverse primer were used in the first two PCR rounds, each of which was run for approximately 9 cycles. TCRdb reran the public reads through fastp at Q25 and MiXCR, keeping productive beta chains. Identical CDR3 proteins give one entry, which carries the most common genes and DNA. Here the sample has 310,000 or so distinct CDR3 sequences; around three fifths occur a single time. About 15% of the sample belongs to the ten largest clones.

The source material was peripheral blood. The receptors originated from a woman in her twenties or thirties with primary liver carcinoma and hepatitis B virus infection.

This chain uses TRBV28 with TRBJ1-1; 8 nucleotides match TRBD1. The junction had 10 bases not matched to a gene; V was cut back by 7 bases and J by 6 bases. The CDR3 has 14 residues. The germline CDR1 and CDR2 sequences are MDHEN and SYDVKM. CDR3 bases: TGTGCCAGCACCGTCCGGGGACAGGCCCCTGAAGCTTTCTTT. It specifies CASTVRGQAPEAFF.

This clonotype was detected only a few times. The CDR3 DNA sequence: TGTGCCAGCAGTAGGAGCGGAGGCAATCAGCCCCAGCATTTT. Translating gives CASSRSGGNQPQHF. This chain connects TRBV6-6 to TRBJ1-5; D is uncertain. The CDR3 sequence is 14 residues long. The V gene lost 5 bases and the J gene lost 2 bases, with 10 bases spanning the gap. Germline V CDR1 and CDR2: MNHNY, SVGAGI (reference sequence).

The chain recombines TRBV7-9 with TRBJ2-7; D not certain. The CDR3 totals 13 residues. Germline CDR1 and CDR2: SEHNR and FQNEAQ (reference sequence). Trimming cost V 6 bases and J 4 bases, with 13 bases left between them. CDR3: CASSYPPGYEQYF. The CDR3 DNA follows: TGTGCCAGCAGTTACCCTCCCGGTTACGAGCAGTACTTC.

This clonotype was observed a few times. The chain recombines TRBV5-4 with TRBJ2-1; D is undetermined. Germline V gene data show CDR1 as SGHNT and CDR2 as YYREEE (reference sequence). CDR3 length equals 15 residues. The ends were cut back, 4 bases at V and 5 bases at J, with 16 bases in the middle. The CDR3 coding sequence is TGTGCCAGCAGCCCCGGACGGCGTGAGGACAATGAGCAGTTCTTC. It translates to CASSPGRREDNEQFF.

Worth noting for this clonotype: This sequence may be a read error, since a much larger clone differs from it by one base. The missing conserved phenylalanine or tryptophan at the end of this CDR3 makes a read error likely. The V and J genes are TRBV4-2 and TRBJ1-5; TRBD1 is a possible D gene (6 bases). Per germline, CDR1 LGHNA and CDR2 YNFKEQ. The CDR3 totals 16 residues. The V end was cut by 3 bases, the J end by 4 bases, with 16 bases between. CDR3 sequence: CASSQDTGTLNQPQHS. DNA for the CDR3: TGTGCCAGCAGCCAGGATACCGGGACACTGAATCAGCCCCAGCATTCT.

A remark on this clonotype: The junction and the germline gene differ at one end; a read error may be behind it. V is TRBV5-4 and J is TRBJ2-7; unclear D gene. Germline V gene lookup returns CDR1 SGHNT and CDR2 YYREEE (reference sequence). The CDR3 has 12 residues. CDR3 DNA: TGTGTCAGCAGCTCTATAGAGGACGAGCAGCACTTC. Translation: CVSSSIEDEQHF.

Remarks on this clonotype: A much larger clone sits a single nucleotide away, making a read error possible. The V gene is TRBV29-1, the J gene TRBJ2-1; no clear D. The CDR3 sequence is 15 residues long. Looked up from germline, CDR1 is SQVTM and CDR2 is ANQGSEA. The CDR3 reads CSVGDLGSSYNEHFF. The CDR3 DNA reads TGCAGCGTTGGGGATTTGGGAAGCTCCTACAATGAGCACTTCTTC.

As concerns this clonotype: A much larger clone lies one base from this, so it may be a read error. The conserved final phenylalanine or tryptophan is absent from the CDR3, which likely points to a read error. Here the CDR3 reads CASSPGTSGSFTQYL. CDR3 sequence (DNA): TGCGCCAGCAGCCCGGGGACTAGCGGGAGTTTTACGCAGTATCTT. The chain carries TRBV4-3 and TRBJ2-3; 14 nucleotides line up with TRBD2. Germline CDR1 and CDR2: LGHNA and YSLEER. The CDR3 totals 15 residues. V dropped 4 bases and J dropped 8; count of bases not matched to a gene: 5.

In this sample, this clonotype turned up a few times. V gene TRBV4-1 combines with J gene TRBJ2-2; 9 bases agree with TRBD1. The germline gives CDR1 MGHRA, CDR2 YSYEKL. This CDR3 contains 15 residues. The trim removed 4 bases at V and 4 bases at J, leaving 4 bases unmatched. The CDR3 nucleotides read TGCGCCAGCAGCCCGCGGACAGGGGCCACCGGGGAGCTGTTTTTT. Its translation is CASSPRTGATGELFF.

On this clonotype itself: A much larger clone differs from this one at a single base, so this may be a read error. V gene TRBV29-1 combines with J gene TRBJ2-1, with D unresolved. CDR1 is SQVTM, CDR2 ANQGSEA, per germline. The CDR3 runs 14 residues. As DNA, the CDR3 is TGCAGCGTTGAATTTACTTTTTCCTGCAATGAGCAGTTCTTC. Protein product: CSVEFTFSCNEQFF.